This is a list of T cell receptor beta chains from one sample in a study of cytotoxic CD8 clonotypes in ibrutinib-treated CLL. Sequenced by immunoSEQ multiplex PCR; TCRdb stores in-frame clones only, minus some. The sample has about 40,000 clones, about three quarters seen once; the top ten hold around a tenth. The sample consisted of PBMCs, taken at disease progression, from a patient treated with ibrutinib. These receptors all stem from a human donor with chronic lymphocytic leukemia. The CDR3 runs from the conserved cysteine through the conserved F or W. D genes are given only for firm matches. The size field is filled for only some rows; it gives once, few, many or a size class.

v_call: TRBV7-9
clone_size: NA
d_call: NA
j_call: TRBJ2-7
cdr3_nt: TGTGCCAGCACCCCCCCGGGGACGTTGGTCTACGAGCAGTACTTC
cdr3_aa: CASTPPGTLVYEQYF

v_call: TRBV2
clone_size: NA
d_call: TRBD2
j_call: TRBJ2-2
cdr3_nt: TGTGCCAGCAGTCAGCGGGAGGCGAACACCGGGGAGCTGTTTTTT
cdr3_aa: CASSQREANTGELFF

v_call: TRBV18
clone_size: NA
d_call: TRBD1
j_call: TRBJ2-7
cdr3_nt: TGTGCCAGCTCACACCAGGGACAGGGTGAACCATCCTACGAGCAGTACTTC
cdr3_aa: CASSHQGQGEPSYEQYF

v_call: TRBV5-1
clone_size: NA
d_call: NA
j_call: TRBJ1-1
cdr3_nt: TGCGCCAGCAGCTTGCAGGGCCCCAACACGAACACTGAAGCTTTCTTT
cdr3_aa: CASSLQGPNTNTEAFF

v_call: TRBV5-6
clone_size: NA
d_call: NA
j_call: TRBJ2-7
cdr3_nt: TGTGCCGGCAGTGGGTCCTACGAGCAGTACTTC
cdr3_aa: CAGSGSYEQYF

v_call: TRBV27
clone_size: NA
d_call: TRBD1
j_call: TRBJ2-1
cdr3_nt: TGTGCCAGCAGTTTCTTCCCAGGGGGCGCAGGGTTCTTC
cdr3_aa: CASSFFPGGAGFF

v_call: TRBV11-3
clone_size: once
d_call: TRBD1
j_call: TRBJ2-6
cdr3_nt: TGTGCCAGCAGCCCGGACAGGGGACGCTCTGGGGCCAACGTCCTGACTTTC
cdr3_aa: CASSPDRGRSGANVLTF

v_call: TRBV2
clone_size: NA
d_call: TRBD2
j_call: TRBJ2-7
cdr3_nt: TGTGCCAGCAGTGTTGAGGGAGGGGCCAACGAGCAGTACTTC
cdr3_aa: CASSVEGGANEQYF

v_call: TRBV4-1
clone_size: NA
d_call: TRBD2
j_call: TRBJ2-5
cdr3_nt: TGCGCCAGCAGCCAAGTACTAGCGGGGGCCAGGTCCCAAGAGACCCAGTACTTC
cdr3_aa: CASSQVLAGARSQETQYF

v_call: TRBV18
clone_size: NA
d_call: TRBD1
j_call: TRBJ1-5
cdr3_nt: TGTGCCAGCTCATCGGGACAGGGGGTCAATCAGCCCCAGCATTTT
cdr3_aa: CASSSGQGVNQPQHF

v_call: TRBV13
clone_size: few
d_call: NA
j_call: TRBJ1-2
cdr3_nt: TGTGCCAGCAGCAAATCTCTAGAAGGTGGCTACACCTTC
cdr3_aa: CASSKSLEGGYTF

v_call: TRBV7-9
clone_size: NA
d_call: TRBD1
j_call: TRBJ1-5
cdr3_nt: TGTGCCAGCAGCCCCGGACAGGGCGTTCAAGAGCCCCAGCATTTT
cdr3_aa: CASSPGQGVQEPQHF

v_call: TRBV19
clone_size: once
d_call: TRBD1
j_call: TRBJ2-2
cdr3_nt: TGTGCCAGTACCAGGACAGGTTTCGGCGGGGAGCTGTTTTTT
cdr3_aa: CASTRTGFGGELFF

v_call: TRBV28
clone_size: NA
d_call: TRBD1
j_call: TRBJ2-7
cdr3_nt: TGTGCCAGCAGTTCTCCAGGGGGCTATACCTACGAGCAGTACTTC
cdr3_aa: CASSSPGGYTYEQYF

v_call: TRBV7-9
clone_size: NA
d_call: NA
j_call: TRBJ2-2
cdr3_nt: TGTGCCAGCAGCTTAGGAATTACCGGGGAGCTGTTTTTT
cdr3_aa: CASSLGITGELFF

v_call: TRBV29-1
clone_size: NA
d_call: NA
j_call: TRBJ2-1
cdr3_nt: TGCAGCGTTCGTATGGGGGGGGCCTCCTACAATGAGCAGTTCTTC
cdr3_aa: CSVRMGGASYNEQFF

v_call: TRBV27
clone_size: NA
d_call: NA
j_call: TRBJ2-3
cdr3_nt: TGTGCCAGCAGTCGGGACGGAGAAGATACGCAGTATTTT
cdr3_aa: CASSRDGEDTQYF

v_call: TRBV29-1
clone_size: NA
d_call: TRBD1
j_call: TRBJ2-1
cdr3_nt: TGCAGCGTTTTTACAGGGGGCGGCTACAATGAGCAGTTCTTC
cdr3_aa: CSVFTGGGYNEQFF

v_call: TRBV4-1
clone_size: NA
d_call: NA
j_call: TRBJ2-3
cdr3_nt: TGCGCCAGCAGCCAAGATCTCCTCCCAGGACTGGCCACAGATACGCAGTATTTT
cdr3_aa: CASSQDLLPGLATDTQYF

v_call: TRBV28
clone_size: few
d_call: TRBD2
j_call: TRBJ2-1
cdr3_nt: TGTGCCAGCAGCTCTAGCGGGCACTACAATGAGCAGTTCTTC
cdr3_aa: CASSSSGHYNEQFF

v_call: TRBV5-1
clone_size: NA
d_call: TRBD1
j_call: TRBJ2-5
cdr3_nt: TGCGCCAGCAGCTTAGGGGGCGCGAAGGAGACCCAGTACTTC
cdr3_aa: CASSLGGAKETQYF

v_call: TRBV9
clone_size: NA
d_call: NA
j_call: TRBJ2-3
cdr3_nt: TGTGCCAGCAGCCCCCGAAGAGACCCCACAGATACGCAGTATTTT
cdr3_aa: CASSPRRDPTDTQYF

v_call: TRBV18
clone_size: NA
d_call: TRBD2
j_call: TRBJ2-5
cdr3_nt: TGTGCCAGCTCAAGCGGGGTTCTTGAGACCCAGTACTTC
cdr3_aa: CASSSGVLETQYF

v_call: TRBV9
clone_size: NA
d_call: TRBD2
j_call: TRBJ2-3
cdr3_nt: TGTGCCAGCAGCGTAGGCGGACTAGCAGGAGATACGCAGTATTTT
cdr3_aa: CASSVGGLAGDTQYF

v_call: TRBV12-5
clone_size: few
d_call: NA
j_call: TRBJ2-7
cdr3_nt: TGTGCTAGTGGTTCCGCCCGAGAGGGCTACGAGCAGTACTTC
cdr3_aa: CASGSAREGYEQYF

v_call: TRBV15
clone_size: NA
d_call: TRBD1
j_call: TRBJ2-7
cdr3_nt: TGTGCCACCGCACCGGGACAGGGGGCGCAAAGCGAGCAGTACTTC
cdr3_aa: CATAPGQGAQSEQYF

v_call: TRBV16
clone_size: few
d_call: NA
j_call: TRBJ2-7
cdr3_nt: TGTGCCAGCAGCCAATCTAACAAATTCTACGAGCAGTACTTC
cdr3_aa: CASSQSNKFYEQYF

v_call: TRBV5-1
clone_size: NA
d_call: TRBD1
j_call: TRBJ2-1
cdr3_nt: TGCGCCAGCACCGGCGAGGACAGGGACAGCTCCTACAATGAGCAGTTCTTC
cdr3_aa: CASTGEDRDSSYNEQFF

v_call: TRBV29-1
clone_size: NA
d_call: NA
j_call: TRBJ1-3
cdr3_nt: TGCAGCGTTGATGGAGGACCTCGTCACACCATATATTTT
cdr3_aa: CSVDGGPRHTIYF

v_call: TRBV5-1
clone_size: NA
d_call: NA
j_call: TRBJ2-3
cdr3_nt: TGCGCCAGCAGCTTGTTTGGTGAAGGGGGCACAGATACGCAGTATTTT
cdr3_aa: CASSLFGEGGTDTQYF

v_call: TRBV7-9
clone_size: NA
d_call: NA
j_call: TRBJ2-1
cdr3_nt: TGTGCCAGCAGCCGAGGGGATTGGGAGCAGTTCTTC
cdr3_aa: CASSRGDWEQFF

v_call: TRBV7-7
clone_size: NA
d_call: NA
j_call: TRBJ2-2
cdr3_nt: TGTGCTAGCAGCAACGGCGGGGAGCTGTTTTTT
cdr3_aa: CASSNGGELFF

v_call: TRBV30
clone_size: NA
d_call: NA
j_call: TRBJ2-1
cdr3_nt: TGTGCCTGGAACCAACAGGGGGGGAATGAGCAGTTCTTC
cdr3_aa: CAWNQQGGNEQFF

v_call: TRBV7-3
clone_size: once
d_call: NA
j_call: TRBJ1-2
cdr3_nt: TGTGCCAGCAGCTTAATCCCAAAGGAAGGGGAAGGCTACACCTTC
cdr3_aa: CASSLIPKEGEGYTF

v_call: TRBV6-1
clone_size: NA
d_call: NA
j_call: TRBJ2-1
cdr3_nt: TGTGCCAGCAGTGAAGAAAGCCACAATGAGCAGTTCTTC
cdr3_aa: CASSEESHNEQFF

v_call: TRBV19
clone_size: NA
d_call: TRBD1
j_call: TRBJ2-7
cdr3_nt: TGTGCCAGTAGTAGCCGGGACAGGGGATACGAGCAGTACTTC
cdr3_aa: CASSSRDRGYEQYF

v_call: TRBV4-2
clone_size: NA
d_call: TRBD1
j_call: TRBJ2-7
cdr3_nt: TGTGCCAGCAGCCAAGGGACAGGGGGCTCCTACGAGCAGTACTTC
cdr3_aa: CASSQGTGGSYEQYF

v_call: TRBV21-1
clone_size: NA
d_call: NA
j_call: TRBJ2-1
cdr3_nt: TGTGCCAGCAGCAAAGTCCCTACTCCACCGACATCAAGCTCCTACAATGAGCAGTTCTTC
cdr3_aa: CASSKVPTPPTSSSYNEQFF

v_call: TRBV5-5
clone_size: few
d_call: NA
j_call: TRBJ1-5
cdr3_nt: TGTGCCAGCAGCTTGGCGGGCGGGGATAGCAATCAGCCCCAGCATTTT
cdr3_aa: CASSLAGGDSNQPQHF

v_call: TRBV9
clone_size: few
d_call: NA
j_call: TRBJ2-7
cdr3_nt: TGTGCCAGCAGCGTAGAGGGGGGACACTACGAGCAGTACTTC
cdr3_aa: CASSVEGGHYEQYF

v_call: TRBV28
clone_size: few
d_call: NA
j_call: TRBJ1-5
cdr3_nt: TGTGCCAGCAGTTTAGTGAAACGGCTCGGTCAGCCCCAGCATTTT
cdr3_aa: CASSLVKRLGQPQHF